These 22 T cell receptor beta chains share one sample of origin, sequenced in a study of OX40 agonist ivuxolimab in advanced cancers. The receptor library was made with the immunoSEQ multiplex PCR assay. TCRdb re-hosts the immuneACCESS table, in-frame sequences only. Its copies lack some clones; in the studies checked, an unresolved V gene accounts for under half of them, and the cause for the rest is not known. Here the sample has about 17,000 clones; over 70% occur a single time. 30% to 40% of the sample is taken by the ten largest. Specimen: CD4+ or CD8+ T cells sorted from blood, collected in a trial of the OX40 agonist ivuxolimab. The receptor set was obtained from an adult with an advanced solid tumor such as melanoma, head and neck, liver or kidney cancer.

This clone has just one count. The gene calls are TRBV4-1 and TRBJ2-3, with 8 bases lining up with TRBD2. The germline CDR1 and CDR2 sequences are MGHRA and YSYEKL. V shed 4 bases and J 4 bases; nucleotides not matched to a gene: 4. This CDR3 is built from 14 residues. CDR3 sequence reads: CASSRSGVPDTQYF. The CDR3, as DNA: TGCGCCAGCAGCCGTAGCGGGGTCCCAGATACGCAGTATTTT.

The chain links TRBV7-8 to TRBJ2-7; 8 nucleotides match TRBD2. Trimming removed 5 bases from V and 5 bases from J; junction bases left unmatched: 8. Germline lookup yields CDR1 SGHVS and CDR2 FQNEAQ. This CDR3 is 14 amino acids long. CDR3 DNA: TGTGCCAGCAGCACCCGGACTAGCCCGGACGAGCAGTACTTC. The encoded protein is CASSTRTSPDEQYF.

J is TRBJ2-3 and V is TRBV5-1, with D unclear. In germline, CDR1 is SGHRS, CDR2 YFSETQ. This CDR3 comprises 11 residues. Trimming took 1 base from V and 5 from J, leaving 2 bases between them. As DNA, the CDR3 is TGCGCCAGCAGCTTGAAAGATACGCAGTATTTT. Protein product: CASSLKDTQYF.

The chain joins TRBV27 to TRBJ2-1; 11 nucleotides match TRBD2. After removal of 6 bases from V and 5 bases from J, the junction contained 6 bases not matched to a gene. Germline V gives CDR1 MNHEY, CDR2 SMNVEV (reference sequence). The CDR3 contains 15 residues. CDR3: CASRPMTSGDNEQFF. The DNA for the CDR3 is TGTGCCAGCAGGCCCATGACTAGCGGGGACAATGAGCAGTTCTTC.

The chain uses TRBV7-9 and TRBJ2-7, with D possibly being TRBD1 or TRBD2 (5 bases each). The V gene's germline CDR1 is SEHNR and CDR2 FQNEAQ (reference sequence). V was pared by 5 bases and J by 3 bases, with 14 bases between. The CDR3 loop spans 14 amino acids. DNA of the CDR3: TGTGCCAGCAGCCCCTTCCCAGGGAGCTACGAGCAGTACTTC. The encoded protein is CASSPFPGSYEQYF.

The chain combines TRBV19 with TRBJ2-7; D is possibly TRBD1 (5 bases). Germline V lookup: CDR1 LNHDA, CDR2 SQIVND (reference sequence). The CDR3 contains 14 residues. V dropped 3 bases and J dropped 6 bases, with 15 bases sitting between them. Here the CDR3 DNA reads TGTGCCAGTAGTATTGGGCAGGGTCGCTCCGAGCAGTACTTC. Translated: CASSIGQGRSEQYF.

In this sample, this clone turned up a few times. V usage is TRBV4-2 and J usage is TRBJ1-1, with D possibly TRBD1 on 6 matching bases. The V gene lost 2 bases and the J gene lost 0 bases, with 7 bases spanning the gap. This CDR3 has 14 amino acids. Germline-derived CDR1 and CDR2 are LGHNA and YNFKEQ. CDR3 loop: CASSQTGLNTEAFF. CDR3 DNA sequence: TGTGCCAGCAGCCAAACAGGGTTGAACACTGAAGCTTTCTTT.

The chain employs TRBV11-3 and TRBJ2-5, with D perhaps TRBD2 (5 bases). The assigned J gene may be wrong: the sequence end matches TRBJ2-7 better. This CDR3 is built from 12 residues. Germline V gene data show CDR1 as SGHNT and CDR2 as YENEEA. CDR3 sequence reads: CASSFAGGEQYF. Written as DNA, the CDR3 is TGTGCCAGCAGCTTTGCGGGCGGCGAGCAGTACTTC.

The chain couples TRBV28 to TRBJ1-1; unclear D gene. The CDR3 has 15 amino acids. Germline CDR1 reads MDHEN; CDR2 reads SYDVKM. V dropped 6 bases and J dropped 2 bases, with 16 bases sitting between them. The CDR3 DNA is TGTGCCAGCAGGGGTCGGACCCAAGGAAACACTGAAGCTTTCTTT. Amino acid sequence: CASRGRTQGNTEAFF.

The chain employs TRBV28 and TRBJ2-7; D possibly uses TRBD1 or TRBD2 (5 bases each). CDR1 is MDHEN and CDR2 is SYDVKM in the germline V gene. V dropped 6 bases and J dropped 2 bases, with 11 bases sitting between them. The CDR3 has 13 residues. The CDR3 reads CASRTGATYEQYF. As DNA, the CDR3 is TGTGCCAGCAGAACCGGGGCGACCTACGAGCAGTACTTC.

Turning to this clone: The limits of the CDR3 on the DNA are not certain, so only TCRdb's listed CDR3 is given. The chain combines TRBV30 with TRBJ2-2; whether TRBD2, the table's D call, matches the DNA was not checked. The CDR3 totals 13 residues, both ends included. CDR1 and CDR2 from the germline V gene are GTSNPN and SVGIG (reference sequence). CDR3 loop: CAWSVFGAGELFF.

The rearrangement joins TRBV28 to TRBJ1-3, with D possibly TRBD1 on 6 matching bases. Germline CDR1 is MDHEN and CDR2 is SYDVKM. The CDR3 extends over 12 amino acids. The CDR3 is CGHSRGANTIYF. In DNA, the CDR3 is TGTGGACACTCGCGGGGGGCAAACACCATATATTTT.

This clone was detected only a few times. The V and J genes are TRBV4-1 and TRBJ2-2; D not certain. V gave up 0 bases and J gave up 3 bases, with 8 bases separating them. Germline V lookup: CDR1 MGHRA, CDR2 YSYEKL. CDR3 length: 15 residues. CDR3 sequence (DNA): TGCGCCAGCAGCCAAGATCGGCGTTACACCGGGGAGCTGTTTTTT. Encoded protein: CASSQDRRYTGELFF.

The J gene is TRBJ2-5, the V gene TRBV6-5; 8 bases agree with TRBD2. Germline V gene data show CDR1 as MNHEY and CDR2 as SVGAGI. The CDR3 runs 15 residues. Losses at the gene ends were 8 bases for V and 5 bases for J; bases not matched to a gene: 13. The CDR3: CASLRVAGSRETQYF. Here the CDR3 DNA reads TGTGCCAGCCTGAGGGTAGCGGGAAGTCGGGAGACCCAGTACTTC.

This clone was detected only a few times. The CDR3 sequence is CASSSQGAGEQYF. The CDR3 region has the DNA TGTGCCAGCAGCAGCCAGGGGGCAGGGGAGCAGTACTTC. V usage is TRBV14 and J usage is TRBJ2-7; 8 nucleotides align to TRBD1. Germline assignment: CDR1 SGHDN and CDR2 FVKESK. This CDR3 region has 13 residues. Trimming took 5 bases from V and 7 from J; bases not matched to a gene: 7.

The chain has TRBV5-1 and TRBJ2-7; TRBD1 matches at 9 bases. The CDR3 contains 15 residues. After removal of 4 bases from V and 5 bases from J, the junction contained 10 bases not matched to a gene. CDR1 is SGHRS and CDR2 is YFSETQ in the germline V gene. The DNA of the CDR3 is TGCGCCAGCAGCGCGGGAGCGACAGGGGGGGACGAGCAGTACTTC. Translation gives CASSAGATGGDEQYF. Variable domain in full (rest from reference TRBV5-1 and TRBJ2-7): KAGVTQTPRYLIKTRGQQVTLSCSPISGHRSVSWYQQTPGQGLQFLFEYFSETQRNKGNFPGRFSGRQFSNSRSEMNVSTLELGDSALYLCASSAGATGGDEQYFGPGTRLTVT.

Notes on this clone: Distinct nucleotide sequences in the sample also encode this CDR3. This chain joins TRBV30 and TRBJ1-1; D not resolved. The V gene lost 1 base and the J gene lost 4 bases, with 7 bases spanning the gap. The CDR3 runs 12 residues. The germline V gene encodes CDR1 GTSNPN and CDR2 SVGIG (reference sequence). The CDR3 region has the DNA TGTGCCTGGAGTGGAGTGAGCACTGAAGCTTTCTTT. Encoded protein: CAWSGVSTEAFF.

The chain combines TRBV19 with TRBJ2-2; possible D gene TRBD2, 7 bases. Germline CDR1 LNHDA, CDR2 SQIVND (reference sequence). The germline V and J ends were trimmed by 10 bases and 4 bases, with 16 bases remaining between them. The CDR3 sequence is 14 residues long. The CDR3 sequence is CATKGGGGTGELFF. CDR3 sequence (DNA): TGTGCCACCAAGGGGGGAGGGGGCACCGGGGAGCTGTTTTTT. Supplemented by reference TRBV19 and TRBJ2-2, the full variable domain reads DGGITQSPKYLFRKEGQNVTLSCEQNLNHDAMYWYRQDPGQGLRLIYYSQIVNDFQKGDIAEGYSVSREKKESFPLTVTSAQKNPTAFYLCATKGGGGTGELFFGEGSRLTVL.

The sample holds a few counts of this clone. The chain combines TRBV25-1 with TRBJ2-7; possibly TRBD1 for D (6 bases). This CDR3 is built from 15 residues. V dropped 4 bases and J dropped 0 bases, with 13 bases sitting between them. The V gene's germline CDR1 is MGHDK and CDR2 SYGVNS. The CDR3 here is CASSGGDRSSYEQYF. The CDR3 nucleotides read TGTGCCAGCAGTGGAGGAGACAGGAGCTCCTACGAGCAGTACTTC.

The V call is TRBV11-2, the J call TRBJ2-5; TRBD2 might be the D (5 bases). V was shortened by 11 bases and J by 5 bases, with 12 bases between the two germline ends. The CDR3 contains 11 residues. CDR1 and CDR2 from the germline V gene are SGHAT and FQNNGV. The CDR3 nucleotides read TGTGCCGTACTAGGGCGGGAGACCCAGTACTTC. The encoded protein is CAVLGRETQYF.

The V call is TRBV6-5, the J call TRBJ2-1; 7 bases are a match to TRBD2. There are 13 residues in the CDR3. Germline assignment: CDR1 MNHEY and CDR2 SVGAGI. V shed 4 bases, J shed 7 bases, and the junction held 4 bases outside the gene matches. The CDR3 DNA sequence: TGTGCCAGCAGTTTCAGGACTAGAAATGAGCAGTTCTTC. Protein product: CASSFRTRNEQFF.

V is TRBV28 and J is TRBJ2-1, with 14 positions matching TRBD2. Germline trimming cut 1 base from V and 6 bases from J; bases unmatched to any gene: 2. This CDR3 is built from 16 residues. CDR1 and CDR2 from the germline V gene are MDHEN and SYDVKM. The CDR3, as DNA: TGTGCCAGCAGTTTATCCGGGACTAGCGGGAGCAATGAGCAGTTCTTC. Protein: CASSLSGTSGSNEQFF.